These T cell receptor beta chains were read from a single sample in a study of technical replicates of blood from a handful of donors. This table comes from immunoSEQ multiplex PCR, and its TCRdb copy is limited to in-frame clones, with some not included. The table includes 98,000 or so clones, approximately 95% detected once. Source material: T cells isolated from PBMCs. All receptors derive from a human donor in good health. Both conserved end residues are part of each CDR3. Each record gives: J gene, D gene, V gene, clone size, CDR3 DNA, CDR3 protein. A D gene is named only where the DNA matches it firmly. A row's size may be missing; if present it is once, few, many or a size class.

j_gene: TRBJ1-1
d_gene: TRBD1
v_gene: TRBV11-3
abundance: .
CDR3nt: TGTGCCAGCAGCCCGGACAGGGGGACTGAAGCTTTCTTT
CDR3aa: CASSPDRGTEAFF

j_gene: TRBJ2-3
d_gene: .
v_gene: TRBV5-6
abundance: .
CDR3nt: TGTGCCAGCAGCTTGGGGCCTAGCACAGATACGCAGTATTTT
CDR3aa: CASSLGPSTDTQYF

j_gene: TRBJ2-1
d_gene: TRBD1
v_gene: TRBV4-1
abundance: .
CDR3nt: TGCGCCAGCAGCCAAGTTCTCCAGACCGGGACAGACAGCAATGAGCAGTTCTTC
CDR3aa: CASSQVLQTGTDSNEQFF

j_gene: TRBJ2-7
d_gene: TRBD2
v_gene: TRBV6-5
abundance: .
CDR3nt: TGTGCCAGCAGTGGCGGACTAGCTCGCGAGCAGTACTTC
CDR3aa: CASSGGLAREQYF

j_gene: TRBJ2-4
d_gene: .
v_gene: TRBV19
abundance: .
CDR3nt: TGTGCCAGTATTTGTTGTGGCAGAAAAAACATTCAGTACTTC
CDR3aa: CASICCGRKNIQYF

j_gene: TRBJ1-1
d_gene: .
v_gene: TRBV11-3
abundance: few
CDR3nt: TGTGCCAGCAGCGAGGTGTCTGAAGCTTTCTTT
CDR3aa: CASSEVSEAFF

j_gene: TRBJ2-2
d_gene: .
v_gene: TRBV7-9
abundance: .
CDR3nt: TGTGCCAGCAGCTTAGGGTGGACTCAAAACACCGGGGAGCTGTTTTTT
CDR3aa: CASSLGWTQNTGELFF

j_gene: TRBJ1-5
d_gene: .
v_gene: TRBV27
abundance: .
CDR3nt: TGTGCCAGCAGCCTGAGGAGCAATCAGCCCCAGCATTTT
CDR3aa: CASSLRSNQPQHF

j_gene: TRBJ1-6
d_gene: .
v_gene: TRBV19
abundance: .
CDR3nt: TGTGCCAGTAGTATTTCCTCGGAGAATAATTCACCCCTCCACTTT
CDR3aa: CASSISSENNSPLHF

j_gene: TRBJ2-3
d_gene: TRBD1
v_gene: TRBV6-5
abundance: .
CDR3nt: TGTGCCAGCAGTTACAAAACAGGGGTCGGCGCAGATACGCAGTATTTT
CDR3aa: CASSYKTGVGADTQYF

j_gene: TRBJ1-5
d_gene: .
v_gene: TRBV19
abundance: .
CDR3nt: TGTGCCAGTAATTACGAGTTATTTCAGCCCCAGCATTTT
CDR3aa: CASNYELFQPQHF

j_gene: TRBJ1-4
d_gene: TRBD1
v_gene: TRBV7-6
abundance: few
CDR3nt: TGTGCCAGCAGCCGGGACAGCTTCGAAAAACTGTTTTTT
CDR3aa: CASSRDSFEKLFF

j_gene: TRBJ2-7
d_gene: TRBD1
v_gene: TRBV6-1
abundance: .
CDR3nt: TGTGCCAGCAGAGGGGGACAGGTAAGGTACGAGCAGTACTTC
CDR3aa: CASRGGQVRYEQYF

j_gene: TRBJ1-5
d_gene: TRBD1
v_gene: TRBV5-8
abundance: once
CDR3nt: TGTGCCAGCATCATTGTGGGACAGATCTTACCGAATAGCAATCAGCCCCAGCATTTT
CDR3aa: CASIIVGQILPNSNQPQHF

j_gene: TRBJ1-4
d_gene: TRBD1
v_gene: TRBV7-9
abundance: .
CDR3nt: TGTGCCAGCAGCCCGGGACAGGAGATTTTTTTT
CDR3aa: CASSPGQEIFF

j_gene: TRBJ1-5
d_gene: .
v_gene: TRBV10-3
abundance: .
CDR3nt: TGTGCCATCAGTGAGTCTGAGGGCCTAGGACAGCCCCAGCATTTT
CDR3aa: CAISESEGLGQPQHF

j_gene: TRBJ1-5
d_gene: .
v_gene: TRBV19
abundance: .
CDR3nt: TGTGCCAGTAGTAGGGCAGGATATAGCAATCAGCCCCAGCATTTT
CDR3aa: CASSRAGYSNQPQHF